What follows are 31 T cell receptor beta chains derived from one specimen sequenced in a study of blood T cell repertoires in COVID-19. The table came from immunoSEQ multiplex PCR; TCRdb's copy has only in-frame clones and leaves some out. The table includes approximately 200,000 clones, roughly nine tenths detected once. The sequencing sample was made of peripheral blood. The source of these receptors is a woman aged 30 to 39 with active or convalescent COVID-19.

The chain recombines TRBV5-5 with TRBJ1-5; TRBD1 aligns across 8 bases. This CDR3 has 15 residues. CDR1 SGHKS and CDR2 YYEKEE come from the germline V gene (reference sequence). J was trimmed by 3 bases and V by 4 bases; bases with no gene match: 6. In nucleotides, the CDR3 is TGTGCCAGCAGCCGCGGGACAGGCAACAATCAGCCCCAGCATTTT. As protein: CASSRGTGNNQPQHF. The variable domain in full, with the rest retrieved from reference TRBV5-5 and TRBJ1-5, is DAGVTQSPTHLIKTRGQQVTLRCSPISGHKSVSWYQQVLGQGPQFIFQYYEKEERGRGNFPDRFSARQFPNYSSELNVNALLLGDSALYLCASSRGTGNNQPQHFGDGTRLSIL.

This rearrangement joins TRBV6-6 to TRBJ2-5; 7 positions match TRBD2. Germline V CDR1 and CDR2: MNHNY, SVGAGI (reference sequence). The CDR3 sequence is 13 residues long. Trimming at V came to 6 bases and at J to 2 bases, leaving 3 bases not matched to a gene. As DNA, the CDR3 is TGTGCCAGCAGGGGGGACTATCAAGAGACCCAGTACTTC. This codes for CASRGDYQETQYF.

The chain employs TRBV6-5 and TRBJ1-1, with a weak D call TRBD1 (5 bases). Germline V gene sequence: CDR1 MNHEY, CDR2 SVGAGI. The CDR3 sequence is 11 residues long. Trimming took 6 bases from V and 8 from J, leaving 10 bases between them. As DNA, the CDR3 is TGTGCCAGCAGAAACAGGTTGGAAGCTTTCTTT. Translation: CASRNRLEAFF.

J is TRBJ2-7 and V is TRBV11-2; 7 positions match TRBD2. This CDR3 spans 14 amino acids. Trimming took 1 base from V and 2 from J; bases not matched to a gene: 2. In germline, CDR1 is SGHAT, CDR2 FQNNGV. The CDR3, as DNA: TGTGCCAGCAGCTTAGGGGGGAGGGCCTACGAGCAGTACTTC. Translating gives CASSLGGRAYEQYF.

The gene calls are TRBV30 and TRBJ1-6, with a weak D call TRBD1 (5 bases). Deletions cut 2 bases from V and 3 bases from J, with 14 bases between. The CDR3 covers 16 residues. Germline assignment: CDR1 GTSNPN and CDR2 SVGIG (reference sequence). CDR3: CAWSSLSGYYNSPLHF. CDR3 in DNA: TGTGCCTGGAGTTCCCTATCAGGGTACTATAATTCACCCCTCCACTTT.

The rearrangement joins TRBV7-9 to TRBJ2-5; 10 bases line up with TRBD2. Losses at the gene ends were 5 bases for V and 1 base for J; bases not matched to a gene: 4. CDR1 is SEHNR and CDR2 is FQNEAQ in the germline V gene (reference sequence). The CDR3 runs 15 residues. The CDR3, as DNA: TGTGCCAGCAGCCCGACTAGCGGGTTCCAAGAGACCCAGTACTTC. Its protein product is CASSPTSGFQETQYF.

The rearrangement links TRBV18 to TRBJ1-2; possible D gene TRBD1, 5 bases. Trimming pared 6 bases from V and 6 bases from J, leaving 11 bases between. CDR1 is KGHSH and CDR2 is LQKENI in the germline V gene. The CDR3 consists of 12 residues. The CDR3 DNA reads as TGTGCCAGCTCGGAAGGGGATCATGGCTACACCTTC. This translates into CASSEGDHGYTF. Full variable domain (outside the CDR3, taken from reference TRBV18 and TRBJ1-2): NAGVMQNPRHLVRRRGQEARLRCSPMKGHSHVYWYRQLPEEGLKFMVYLQKENIIDESGMPKERFSAEFPKEGPSILRIQQVVRGDSAAYFCASSEGDHGYTFGSGTRLTVV.

The chain links TRBV3-1 (or the pseudogene TRBV3-2) to TRBJ1-1; the match to TRBD1 covers 7 bases. The CDR3 totals 17 residues. V lost 2 bases to trimming and J lost 3 bases; unmatched junction nucleotides: 12. The V gene's germline CDR1 is LGHDT and CDR2 YNNKEL (reference sequence). In DNA form, the CDR3 reads TGTGCCAGCAGCCAAAGGTTAGGGGGCTACCGGGACACTGAAGCTTTCTTT. This translates into CASSQRLGGYRDTEAFF.

The chain couples TRBV5-1 to TRBJ2-1; the D is unclear. Per the germline V gene, CDR1 is SGHRS and CDR2 is YFSETQ. This CDR3 region has 15 residues. V was shortened by 0 bases and J by 6 bases, with 13 bases between the two germline ends. As DNA, the CDR3 is TGCGCCAGCAGCTTGGGAGTAACGTCGGGCAATGAGCAGTTCTTC. Translated: CASSLGVTSGNEQFF.

The chain recombines TRBV3-1 (or the pseudogene TRBV3-2) with TRBJ2-3, with 8 positions matching TRBD1. Trimming cost V 2 bases and J 2 bases; bases outside gene matches: 3. The CDR3 extends over 15 amino acids. Germline V gene data show CDR1 as LGHDT and CDR2 as YNNKEL (reference sequence). CDR3 region: CASSQSQGVTDTQYF. CDR3 DNA sequence: TGTGCCAGCAGCCAATCACAGGGGGTCACAGATACGCAGTATTTT.

The genes are TRBV11-1 and TRBJ1-5; D is unclear. The V gene's germline CDR1 is SGHAT and CDR2 FQDESV (reference sequence). CDR3 length equals 14 residues. Trimming shortened V by 0 bases and J by 6 bases, and 9 bases separated the two germline ends. The CDR3 DNA reads as TGTGCCAGCAGCTTAGCCCCGGCGGGTCAGCCCCAGCATTTT. Protein product: CASSLAPAGQPQHF.

The genes are TRBV2 and TRBJ1-5; no reliable D call. CDR3 length equals 14 residues. The germline V gene has CDR1 SNHLY and CDR2 FYNNEI. V gave up 1 base and J gave up 5 bases, with 9 bases separating them. DNA for the CDR3: TGTGCCAGCAGTGAAGGCGGGGAGTATCAGCCCCAGCATTTT. It translates to CASSEGGEYQPQHF. Complete variable domain (other parts from reference TRBV2 and TRBJ1-5): EPEVTQTPSHQVTQMGQEVILRCVPISNHLYFYWYRQILGQKVEFLVSFYNNEISEKSEIFDDQFSVERPDGSNFTLKIRSTKLEDSAMYFCASSEGGEYQPQHFGDGTRLSIL.

The rearrangement uses TRBV6-5 and TRBJ1-5; a weak D match, TRBD1 (6 bases). V lost 6 bases, J lost 0 bases, and 9 bases lay in between. Germline V gives CDR1 MNHEY, CDR2 SVGAGI. The CDR3 has 14 amino acids. CDR3 bases: TGTGCCAGCAGAGGGACATATAGCAATCAGCCCCAGCATTTT. As protein: CASRGTYSNQPQHF.

This chain connects TRBV7-8 to TRBJ1-1; 9 nucleotides agree with TRBD1. Germline trimming cut 4 bases from V and 11 bases from J; bases unmatched to any gene: 5. Germline V lookup: CDR1 SGHVS, CDR2 FQNEAQ. The CDR3 is 12 residues long. The CDR3 DNA follows: TGTGCCAGCAGCTGGGACAGGGACGAGGCTTTCTTT. It encodes CASSWDRDEAFF.

The chain links TRBV12-3 or TRBV12-4 to TRBJ2-7; the match to TRBD1 covers 8 bases. V shed 7 bases, J shed 7 bases, and the junction held 6 bases outside the gene matches. The CDR3 totals 12 residues. The CDR3 sequence: CASTQGAGEQYF. CDR3 nucleotide sequence: TGTGCCAGCACCCAGGGGGCGGGGGAGCAGTACTTC.

The chain employs TRBV12-5 and TRBJ2-2, with 13 bases fitting TRBD2. CDR3 size: 20 residues. The V segment lost 1 base and the J segment 1 base; nucleotides outside the gene matches: 9. The germline CDR1 and CDR2 sequences are LGHNT and FRNRAP. Here the CDR3 DNA reads TGTGCTAGTGGTTTGGGAGGGACTAGCGGGACGGGCTTGAACACCGGGGAGCTGTTTTTT. Translated, it gives CASGLGGTSGTGLNTGELFF.

The chain combines TRBV30 with TRBJ2-5; 7 bases are shared with TRBD1. The J segment lost 7 bases and the V segment lost 2 bases, leaving 13 bases of the junction unmatched. The germline gives CDR1 GTSNPN, CDR2 SVGIG (reference sequence). The CDR3 length is 15 residues. CDR3 coding DNA: TGTGCCTGGAGTCAGGGGACAGCCCGACGCGGGACCCAGTACTTC. It encodes CAWSQGTARRGTQYF.

This clone has just one count. This chain joins TRBV28 and TRBJ1-4; the D gene is possibly TRBD1 (6 bases). This CDR3 has 15 amino acids. Trimming took 5 bases from V and 6 from J, leaving 16 bases between them. Germline CDR1 and CDR2: MDHEN and SYDVKM. The CDR3 DNA sequence: TGTGCCAGCAGTGATAACAGGGAAATGGATGAAAAACTGTTTTTT. It yields the protein CASSDNREMDEKLFF. The full variable domain, with the rest looked up from reference TRBV28 and TRBJ1-4, is DVKVTQSSRYLVKRTGEKVFLECVQDMDHENMFWYRQDPGLGLRLIYFSYDVKMKEKGDIPEGYSVSREKKERFSLILESASTNQTSMYLCASSDNREMDEKLFFGSGTQLSVL.

The V and J genes are TRBV28 and TRBJ2-2; TRBD1 aligns across 11 bases. V shed 6 bases, J shed 6 bases, and the junction held 15 bases outside the gene matches. The germline V gene encodes CDR1 MDHEN and CDR2 SYDVKM. CDR3 length equals 18 residues. As DNA, the CDR3 is TGTGCCAGCAGCCCTCGGACAGGGGGCGCCTCCTCGGCCGGGGAGCTGTTTTTT. This gives the protein CASSPRTGGASSAGELFF.

The CDR3 DNA reads as TGTGCCAGCAGTCCCTACCAACCCGGGACTAGCGGGAGGGGCACAGATACGCAGTATTTT. The encoded protein is CASSPYQPGTSGRGTDTQYF. The chain employs TRBV27 and TRBJ2-3; TRBD2 matches at 16 bases. CDR1 is MNHEY, CDR2 SMNVEV, per germline (reference sequence). This CDR3 comprises 20 residues. J gave up 1 base and V 5 bases, and 12 bases lay outside the gene matches.

The genes are TRBV28 and TRBJ1-6; D call uncertain. Trimming removed 2 bases at V and 5 bases at J, with 16 bases between. The CDR3 spans 17 residues. The germline gives CDR1 MDHEN, CDR2 SYDVKM. Written as DNA, the CDR3 is TGTGCCAGCAGTTTAGTCGAGCCGATACGGGATAATTCACCCCTCCACTTT. It codes for CASSLVEPIRDNSPLHF.

The V and J genes are TRBV6-1 and TRBJ1-1, with D maybe TRBD1 (5 bases). There are 14 residues in the CDR3. The V end lost 2 bases, the J end lost 7 bases, and 14 bases lay between the germline ends. Germline assignment: CDR1 MNHNS and CDR2 SASEGT. The DNA for the CDR3 is TGTGCCAGCAGTGAAATCGGGCGGGGGGATGAAGCTTTCTTT. Translated, it gives CASSEIGRGDEAFF.

The rearrangement uses TRBV7-6 and TRBJ2-1; D gene ambiguous. CDR1 and CDR2 (germline): SGHVS, FNYEAQ. The CDR3 extends over 17 amino acids. V lost 2 bases to trimming and J lost 0 bases, with 14 bases between them. The CDR3 nucleotides are TGTGCCAGCAGCTTATTGATAGCTGGTAGCTCCTACAATGAGCAGTTCTTC. Its protein is CASSLLIAGSSYNEQFF.

This clone was seen a few times. The J gene is TRBJ2-3, the V gene TRBV2, with 11 bases identical to TRBD2. Trimming removed 0 bases from V and 4 bases from J; junction bases left unmatched: 9. This CDR3 has 18 residues. Germline V gene data show CDR1 as SNHLY and CDR2 as FYNNEI. The CDR3 nucleotides are TGTGCCAGCAGTGAAGCGCTTCTAACTAGCGGGAGTTCAGATACGCAGTATTTT. This translates into CASSEALLTSGSSDTQYF.

This chain uses TRBV6-5 with TRBJ1-2, with TRBD1 matching over 7 bases. Germline CDR1 is MNHEY and CDR2 is SVGAGI. With 8 bases clipped from V and 3 bases from J, the junction kept 6 bases outside the gene matches. The CDR3 runs 13 residues. Here the CDR3 DNA reads TGTGCCAGCTCACGACAGGGTTACTATGGCTACACCTTC. Translating gives CASSRQGYYGYTF.

Points on this clone: Compared with germline, one end of the junction differs, possibly owing to a read error. The J gene is TRBJ2-1, the V gene TRBV2; 11 positions agree with TRBD2. This CDR3 is 18 amino acids long. In germline, CDR1 is SNHLY, CDR2 FYNNEI. CDR3 protein: CARSGGLAGGAGYNEQFF. In nucleotides, the CDR3 is TGCGCCCGCAGTGGGGGCCTAGCGGGGGGCGCGGGCTACAATGAGCAGTTCTTC. The whole variable domain, filled in from reference TRBV2 and TRBJ2-1, reads EPEVTQTPSHQVTQMGQEVILRCVPISNHLYFYWYRQILGQKVEFLVSFYNNEISEKSEIFDDQFSVERPDGSNFTLKIRSTKLEDSAMYFCARSGGLAGGAGYNEQFFGPGTRLTVL.

The V call is TRBV6-5, the J call TRBJ2-7; 7 positions agree with TRBD1. Germline CDR1 MNHEY, CDR2 SVGAGI. The trim removed 2 bases at V and 5 bases at J, leaving 9 bases unmatched. The length of the CDR3 is 15 residues. The chain's CDR3 is CASSYDPTGVHEQYF. The DNA of the CDR3 is TGTGCCAGCAGTTACGACCCCACAGGGGTTCACGAGCAGTACTTC.

The CDR3 region is CSIRAPYNEQFF. Written as DNA, the CDR3 is TGCAGCATCAGGGCCCCCTACAATGAGCAGTTCTTC. The rearrangement links TRBV29-1 to TRBJ2-1; D is possibly TRBD1 (5 bases). The CDR3 contains 12 residues. The germline CDR1 and CDR2 sequences are SQVTM and ANQGSEA. V lost 8 bases to trimming and J lost 2 bases, with 10 bases between them.

This chain uses TRBV5-1 with TRBJ1-1; D might be TRBD1 (6 bases). From germline, CDR1 is SGHRS and CDR2 YFSETQ. The CDR3 consists of 18 residues. V lost 0 bases to trimming and J lost 0 bases, with 18 bases between them. The CDR3 sequence: CASSLGYRVLGLNTEAFF. Here the CDR3 DNA reads TGCGCCAGCAGCTTGGGGTACAGGGTATTAGGCTTGAACACTGAAGCTTTCTTT.

CDR3 protein: CASSFVDRTGSLHF. CDR3 sequence (DNA): TGTGCCAGCAGTTTTGTTGACAGGACAGGCTCCCTCCACTTT. The chain employs TRBV28 and TRBJ1-6, with TRBD1 identical over 7 bases. The V segment lost 3 bases and the J segment 14 bases; nucleotides outside the gene matches: 10. Germline V gives CDR1 MDHEN, CDR2 SYDVKM. The CDR3 contains 14 residues.

The chain combines TRBV3-1 (or the pseudogene TRBV3-2) with TRBJ1-4, with D perhaps matching TRBD1 (6 bases). Trimming removed 3 bases at V and 4 bases at J, with 15 bases between. This CDR3 region has 16 residues. CDR1 is LGHDT and CDR2 is YNNKEL in the germline V gene (reference sequence). This CDR3 is CASSHTRGFGNEKLFF. The CDR3 DNA follows: TGTGCCAGCAGCCATACCAGGGGTTTTGGTAATGAAAAACTGTTTTTT.